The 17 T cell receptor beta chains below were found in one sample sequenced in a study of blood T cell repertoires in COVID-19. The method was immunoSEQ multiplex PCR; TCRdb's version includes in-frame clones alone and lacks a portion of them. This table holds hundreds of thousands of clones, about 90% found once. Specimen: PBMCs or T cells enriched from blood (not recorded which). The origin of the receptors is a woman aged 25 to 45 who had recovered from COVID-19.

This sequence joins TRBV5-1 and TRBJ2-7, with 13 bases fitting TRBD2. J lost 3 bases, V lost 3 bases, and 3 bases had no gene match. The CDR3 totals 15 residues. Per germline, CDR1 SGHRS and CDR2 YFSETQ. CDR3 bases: TGCGCCAGCAGCTCCGGACTAGCGGGAGTCTACGAGCAGTACTTC. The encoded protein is CASSSGLAGVYEQYF.

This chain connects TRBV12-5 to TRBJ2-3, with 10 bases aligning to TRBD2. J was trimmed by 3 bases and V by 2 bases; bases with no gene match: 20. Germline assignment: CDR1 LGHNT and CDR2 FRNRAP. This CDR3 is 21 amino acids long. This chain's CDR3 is CASGLSRGIQREGVGTDTQYF. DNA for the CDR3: TGTGCTAGTGGTTTGTCTAGGGGGATCCAGCGGGAGGGAGTTGGGACAGATACGCAGTATTTT.

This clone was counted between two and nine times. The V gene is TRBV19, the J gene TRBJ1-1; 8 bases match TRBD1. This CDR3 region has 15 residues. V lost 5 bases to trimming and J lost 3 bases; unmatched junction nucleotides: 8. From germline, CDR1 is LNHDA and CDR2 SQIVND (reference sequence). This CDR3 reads CASSGDRGHHTEAFF. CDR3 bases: TGTGCCAGTAGTGGAGACAGGGGCCACCACACTGAAGCTTTCTTT.

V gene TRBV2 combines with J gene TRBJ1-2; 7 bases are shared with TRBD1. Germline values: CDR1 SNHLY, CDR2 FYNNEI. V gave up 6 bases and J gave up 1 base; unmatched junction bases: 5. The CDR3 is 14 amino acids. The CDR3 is CASREQGGNYGYTF. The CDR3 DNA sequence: TGTGCCAGCAGGGAGCAGGGGGGTAACTATGGCTACACCTTC.

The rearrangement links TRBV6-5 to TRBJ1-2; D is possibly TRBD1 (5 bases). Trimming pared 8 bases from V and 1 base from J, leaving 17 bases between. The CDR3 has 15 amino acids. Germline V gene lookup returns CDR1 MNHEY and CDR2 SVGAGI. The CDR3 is CASSGQQYDNYGYTF. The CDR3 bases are TGTGCCAGCTCAGGGCAACAATATGATAACTATGGCTACACCTTC.

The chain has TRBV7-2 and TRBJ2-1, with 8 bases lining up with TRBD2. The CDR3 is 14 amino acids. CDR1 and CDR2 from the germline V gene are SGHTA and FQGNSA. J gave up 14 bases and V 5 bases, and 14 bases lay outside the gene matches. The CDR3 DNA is TGTGCCAGCAGCCCCGGGACTAGTTTATCTGTTGAGTTCTTC. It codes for CASSPGTSLSVEFF.

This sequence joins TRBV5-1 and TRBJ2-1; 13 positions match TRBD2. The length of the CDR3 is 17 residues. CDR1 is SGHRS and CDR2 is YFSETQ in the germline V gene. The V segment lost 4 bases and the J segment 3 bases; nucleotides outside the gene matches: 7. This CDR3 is CASSARLAGGNYNEQFF. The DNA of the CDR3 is TGCGCCAGCAGCGCTCGACTAGCGGGAGGCAACTACAATGAGCAGTTCTTC. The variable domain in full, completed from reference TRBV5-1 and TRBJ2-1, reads KAGVTQTPRYLIKTRGQQVTLSCSPISGHRSVSWYQQTPGQGLQFLFEYFSETQRNKGNFPGRFSGRQFSNSRSEMNVSTLELGDSALYLCASSARLAGGNYNEQFFGPGTRLTVL.

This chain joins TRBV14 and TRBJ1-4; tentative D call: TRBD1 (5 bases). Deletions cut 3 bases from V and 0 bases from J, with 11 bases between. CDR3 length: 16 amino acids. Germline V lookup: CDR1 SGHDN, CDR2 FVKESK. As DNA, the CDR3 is TGTGCCAGCAGCCAGAGAGGAGGGGCAACTAATGAAAAACTGTTTTTT. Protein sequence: CASSQRGGATNEKLFF.

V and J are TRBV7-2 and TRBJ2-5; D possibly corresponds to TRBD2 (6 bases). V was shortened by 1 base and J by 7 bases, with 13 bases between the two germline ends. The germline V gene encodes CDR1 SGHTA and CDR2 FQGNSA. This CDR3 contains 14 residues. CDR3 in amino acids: CASSLGASEGTQYF. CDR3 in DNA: TGTGCCAGCAGCTTAGGGGCTAGCGAGGGGACCCAGTACTTC. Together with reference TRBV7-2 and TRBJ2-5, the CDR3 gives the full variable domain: GAGVSQSPSNKVTEKGKDVELRCDPISGHTALYWYRQSLGQGLEFLIYFQGNSAPDKSGLPSDRFSAERTGGSVSTLTIQRTQQEDSAVYLCASSLGASEGTQYFGPGTRLLVL.

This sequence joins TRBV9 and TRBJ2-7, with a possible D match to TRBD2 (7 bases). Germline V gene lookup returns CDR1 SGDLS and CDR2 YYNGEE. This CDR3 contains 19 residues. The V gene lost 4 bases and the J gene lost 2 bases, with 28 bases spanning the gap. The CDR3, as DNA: TGTGCCAGCAGCCCCAGTCGGTTGGGGGGCGGGAGTATTCCCTACGAGCAGTACTTC. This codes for CASSPSRLGGGSIPYEQYF.

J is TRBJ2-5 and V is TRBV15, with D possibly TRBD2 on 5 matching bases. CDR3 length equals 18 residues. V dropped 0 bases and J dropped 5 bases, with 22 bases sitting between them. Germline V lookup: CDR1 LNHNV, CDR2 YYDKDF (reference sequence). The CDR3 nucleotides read TGTGCCACCAGCAGAGACATTGAGTGGACTGGCCTTGGGGAGACCCAGTACTTC. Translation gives CATSRDIEWTGLGETQYF.

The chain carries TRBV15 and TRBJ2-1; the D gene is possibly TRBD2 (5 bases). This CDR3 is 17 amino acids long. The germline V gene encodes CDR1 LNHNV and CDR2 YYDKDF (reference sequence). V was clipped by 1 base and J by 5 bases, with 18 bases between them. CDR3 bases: TGTGCCACCAGCAGAGTATTAAATAGCGAGACTAACAATGAGCAGTTCTTC. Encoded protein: CATSRVLNSETNNEQFF.

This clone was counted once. The CDR3 here is CASSPPGAYNEQFF. In DNA form, the CDR3 reads TGTGCCAGCAGCCCTCCAGGGGCCTACAATGAGCAGTTCTTC. J is TRBJ2-1 and V is TRBV7-9, with D tentatively TRBD1 (6 bases). Trimming stripped 5 bases from V and 2 bases from J, with 10 bases between. CDR3 length: 14 residues. Germline V lookup: CDR1 SEHNR, CDR2 FQNEAQ (reference sequence).

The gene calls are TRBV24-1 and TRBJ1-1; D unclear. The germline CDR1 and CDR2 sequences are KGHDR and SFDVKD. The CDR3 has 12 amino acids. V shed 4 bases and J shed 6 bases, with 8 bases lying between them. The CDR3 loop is CATSDGGAEAFF. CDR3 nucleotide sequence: TGTGCCACCAGTGACGGAGGCGCTGAAGCTTTCTTT.

The CDR3 loop reads CAWIPSAGSGYTF. As DNA, the CDR3 is TGTGCCTGGATACCGTCGGCGGGCTCTGGCTACACCTTC. The chain recombines TRBV30 with TRBJ1-2, with unresolved D. The germline CDR1 and CDR2 sequences are GTSNPN and SVGIG (reference sequence). This CDR3 comprises 13 residues. With 4 bases removed from V and 7 bases from J, the gap between germline ends came to 16 bases. The full variable domain, its missing parts supplied by reference TRBV30 and TRBJ1-2, is SQTIHQWPATLVQPVGSPLSLECTVEGTSNPNLYWYRQAAGRGLQLLFYSVGIGQISSEVPQNLSASRPQDRQFILSSKKLLLSDSGFYLCAWIPSAGSGYTFGSGTRLTVV.

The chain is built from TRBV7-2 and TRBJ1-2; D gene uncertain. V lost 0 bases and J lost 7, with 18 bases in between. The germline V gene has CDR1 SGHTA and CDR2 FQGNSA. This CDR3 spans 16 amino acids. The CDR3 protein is CASSLALTATGSGYTF. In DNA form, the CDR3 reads TGTGCCAGCAGCTTAGCCTTGACGGCGACGGGTAGTGGCTACACCTTC.

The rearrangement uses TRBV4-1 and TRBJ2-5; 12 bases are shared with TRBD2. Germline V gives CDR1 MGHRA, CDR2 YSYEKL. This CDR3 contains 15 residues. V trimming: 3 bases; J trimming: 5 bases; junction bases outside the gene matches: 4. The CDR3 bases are TGCGCCAGCAGCCACCGACTAGCGGGAGACGAGACCCAGTACTTC. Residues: CASSHRLAGDETQYF.